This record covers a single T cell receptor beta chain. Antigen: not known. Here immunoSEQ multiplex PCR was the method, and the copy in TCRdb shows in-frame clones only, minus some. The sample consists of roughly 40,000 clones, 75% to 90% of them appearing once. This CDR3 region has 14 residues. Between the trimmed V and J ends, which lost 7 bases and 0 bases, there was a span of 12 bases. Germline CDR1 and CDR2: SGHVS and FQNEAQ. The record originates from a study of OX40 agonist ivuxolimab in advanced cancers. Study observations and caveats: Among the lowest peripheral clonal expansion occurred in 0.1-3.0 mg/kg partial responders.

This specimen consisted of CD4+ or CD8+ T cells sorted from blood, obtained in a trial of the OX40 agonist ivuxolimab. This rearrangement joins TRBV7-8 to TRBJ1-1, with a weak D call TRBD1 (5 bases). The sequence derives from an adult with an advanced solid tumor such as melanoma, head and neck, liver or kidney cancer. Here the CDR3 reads CASTNQGMNTEAFF. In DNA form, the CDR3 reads TGTGCCAGCACCAACCAGGGTATGAACACTGAAGCTTTCTTT.